This T cell receptor (beta chain) was recovered during a study of blood T cell repertoires in COVID-19. Whole-study context: Sample material is recorded as cDNA or gDNA derived from T cells, B-cell-depleted T cells, or PBMCs.

How the authors handled the data: Amplifying reference gene primers gave estimates of nucleated cell counts. The protocol was immunoSEQ multiplex PCR, while the TCRdb copy is restricted to in-frame clones and leaves out a portion. From that table come the V and J calls and clone size; the DNA was used to work out D and trimming. The sample comprises approximately 290,000 clones, approximately 83% of which are singletons, and 3.5% to 5.5% rests with the top ten. CDR3 length equals 14 residues. Trimming took off 6 bases at V and 1 base at J, with 12 bases between the two ends. From germline, CDR1 is SNHLY and CDR2 FYNNEI. This clone was picked up many times.

The receptor was isolated from a woman in her twenties or thirties who had recovered from COVID-19. This rearrangement joins TRBV2 to TRBJ1-1; perhaps TRBD1 as D (6 bases). The source material was PBMCs or T cells enriched from blood (not recorded which). The CDR3 nucleotides are TGTGCCAGCAGGGGGACACCGGGGAACACTGAAGCTTTCTTT. Translating it yields CASRGTPGNTEAFF.